This T cell receptor (beta chain) came from a study of cytomegalovirus exposure and HLA in healthy donors. About the research overall: One earlier analysis, a look at 200 million or so T cells, found 117 million unique TCR beta sequences. An early release of data contained 75 million to 90 million unique TCRs, which came from HLA-typed donors.

This CDR3 spans 16 amino acids. Germline V lookup: CDR1 SEHNR, CDR2 FQNEAQ (reference sequence). The study's findings and limits: An analysis done earlier found most TCR beta V segments productive about 87% or about 30% of the time. In presence/absence analyses, roughly uniform sequencing depth across donors was assumed.

The PCR was carried out with 60 Vbeta primers and 13 Jbeta primers. Repertoires were generated with immunoSEQ multiplex PCR, while TCRdb's copy carries only in-frame clones and drops some. The data hold over 150,000 clones, with around 72% observed a single time. In its sample, this clone was seen a few times. Its target is not known. The junction differs from germline at one of its ends, possibly a read error. This receptor was taken from a man between 18 and 29 years old in good health and CMV-seronegative. The specimen was PBMCs. This rearrangement joins TRBV7-9 to TRBJ2-7, with no clear D. The CDR3 coding sequence is TGTTCCAGCAGCCCTACTATCAAGTTAAACACCTACGAGCAGTACTTC. Encoded protein: CSSSPTIKLNTYEQYF.